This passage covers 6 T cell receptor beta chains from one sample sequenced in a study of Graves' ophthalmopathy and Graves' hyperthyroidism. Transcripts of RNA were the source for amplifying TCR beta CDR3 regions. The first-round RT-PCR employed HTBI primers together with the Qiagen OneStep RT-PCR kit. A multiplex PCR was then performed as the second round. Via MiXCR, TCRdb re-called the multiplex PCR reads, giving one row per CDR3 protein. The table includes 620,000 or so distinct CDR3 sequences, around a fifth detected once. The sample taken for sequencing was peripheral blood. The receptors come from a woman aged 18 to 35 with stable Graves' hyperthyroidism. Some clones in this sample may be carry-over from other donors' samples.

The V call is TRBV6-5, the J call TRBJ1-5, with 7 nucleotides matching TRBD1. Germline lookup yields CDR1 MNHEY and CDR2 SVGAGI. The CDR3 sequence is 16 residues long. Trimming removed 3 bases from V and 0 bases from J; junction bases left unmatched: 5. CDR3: CASSYNRDSSNQPQHF. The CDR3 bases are TGTGCCAGCAGTTATAACCGGGACAGTAGCAATCAGCCCCAGCATTTT.

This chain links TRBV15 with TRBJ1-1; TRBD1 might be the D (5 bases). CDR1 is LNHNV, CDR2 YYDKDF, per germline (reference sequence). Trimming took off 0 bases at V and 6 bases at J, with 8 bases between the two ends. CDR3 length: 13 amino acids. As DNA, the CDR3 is TGTGCCACCAGCAGAGAGGTAGGGGCTGAAGCTTTCTTT. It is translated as CATSREVGAEAFF.

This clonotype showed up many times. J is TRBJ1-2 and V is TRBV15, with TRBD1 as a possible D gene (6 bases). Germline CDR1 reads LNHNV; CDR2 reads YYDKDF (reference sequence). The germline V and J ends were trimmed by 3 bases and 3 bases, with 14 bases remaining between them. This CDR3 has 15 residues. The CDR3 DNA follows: TGTGCCACCAGCAGGGACTCGGGACACTACTATGGCTACACCTTC. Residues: CATSRDSGHYYGYTF.

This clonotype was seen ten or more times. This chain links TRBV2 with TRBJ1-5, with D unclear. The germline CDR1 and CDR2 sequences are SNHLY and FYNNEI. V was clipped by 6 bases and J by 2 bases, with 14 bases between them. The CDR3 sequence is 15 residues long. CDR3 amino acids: CASRADLAGNQPQHF. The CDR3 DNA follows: TGTGCCAGCAGAGCGGATCTCGCGGGCAATCAGCCCCAGCATTTT.

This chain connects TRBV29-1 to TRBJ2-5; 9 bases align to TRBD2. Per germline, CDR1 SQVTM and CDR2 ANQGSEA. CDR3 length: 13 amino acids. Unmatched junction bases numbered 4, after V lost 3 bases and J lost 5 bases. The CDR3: CSVEASGAETQYF. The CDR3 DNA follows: TGCAGCGTTGAGGCTAGCGGGGCCGAGACCCAGTACTTC.

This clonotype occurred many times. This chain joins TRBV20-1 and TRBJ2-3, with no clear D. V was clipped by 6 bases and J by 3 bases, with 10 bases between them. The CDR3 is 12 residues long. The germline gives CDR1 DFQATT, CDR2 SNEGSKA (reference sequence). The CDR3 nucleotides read TGCAGTGCAAGTAGGCAGACAGATACGCAGTATTTT. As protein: CSASRQTDTQYF.